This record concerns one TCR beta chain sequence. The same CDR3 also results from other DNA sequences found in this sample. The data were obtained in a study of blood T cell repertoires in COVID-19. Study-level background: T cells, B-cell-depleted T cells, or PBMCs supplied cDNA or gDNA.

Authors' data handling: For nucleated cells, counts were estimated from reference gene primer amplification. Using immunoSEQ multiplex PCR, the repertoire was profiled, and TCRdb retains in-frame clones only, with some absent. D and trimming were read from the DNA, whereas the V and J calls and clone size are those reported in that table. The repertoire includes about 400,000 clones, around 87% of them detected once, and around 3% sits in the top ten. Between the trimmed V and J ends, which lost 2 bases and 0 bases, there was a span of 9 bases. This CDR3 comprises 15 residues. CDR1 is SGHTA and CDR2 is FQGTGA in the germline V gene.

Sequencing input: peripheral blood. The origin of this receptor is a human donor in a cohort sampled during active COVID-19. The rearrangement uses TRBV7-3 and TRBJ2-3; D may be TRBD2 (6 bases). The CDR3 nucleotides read TGTGCCAGCAGCTTAGGTGGGACTAGCACAGATACGCAGTATTTT. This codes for CASSLGGTSTDTQYF.